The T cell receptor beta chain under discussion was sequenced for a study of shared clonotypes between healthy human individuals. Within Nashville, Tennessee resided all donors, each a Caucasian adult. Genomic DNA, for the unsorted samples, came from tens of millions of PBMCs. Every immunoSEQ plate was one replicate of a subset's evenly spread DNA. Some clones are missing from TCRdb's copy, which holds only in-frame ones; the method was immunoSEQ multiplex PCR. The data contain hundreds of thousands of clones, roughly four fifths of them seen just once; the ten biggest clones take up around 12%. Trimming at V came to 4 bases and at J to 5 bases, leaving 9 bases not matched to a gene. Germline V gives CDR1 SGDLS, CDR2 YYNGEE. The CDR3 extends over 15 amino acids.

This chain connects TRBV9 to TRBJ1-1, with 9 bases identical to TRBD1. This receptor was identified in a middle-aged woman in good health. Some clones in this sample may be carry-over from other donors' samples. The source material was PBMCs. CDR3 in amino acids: CASSPLQGAGTEAFF. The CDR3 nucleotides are TGTGCCAGCAGCCCTCTACAGGGGGCAGGGACTGAAGCTTTCTTT.